The clone carrying this T cell receptor beta chain appeared a few times. The CDR3 consists of 16 residues. J gave up 0 bases and V 5 bases, and 9 bases lay outside the gene matches. Germline CDR1 reads MNHNY; CDR2 reads SVGAGI (reference sequence). Sample-barcoded 5' priming and a J-beta primer mix drove a second PCR of about 7 to 12 cycles. TCRdb redid the calling of the 5' RACE reads with MiXCR, one entry per CDR3 protein. The table has over a million distinct CDR3 sequences, 42% seen once. The data are from a study of blood T cells in healthy people across ages. The rearrangement uses TRBV6-6 and TRBJ2-7, with 8 bases lining up with TRBD2. Sequencing was carried out using blood. The receptor was isolated from a woman between 18 and 29 years old in good health. CDR3 in DNA: TGTGCCAGCAGTCCCAGGACTAGCTCGAACTCCTACGAGCAGTACTTC. It encodes CASSPRTSSNSYEQYF.